This T cell receptor (beta chain) was retrieved from a study of somatic mutations in cytotoxic T cells in rheumatoid arthritis. This CDR3 has 16 amino acids. V was shortened by 1 base and J by 7 bases, with 14 bases between the two germline ends. The germline gives CDR1 MGHRA, CDR2 YSYEKL. Study conclusions and caveats: Unlike healthy controls, rheumatoid arthritis patients had CD8+ clonality that increased with age. A slight TRBV07 underrepresentation in rheumatoid arthritis patients was reported without multiple-comparison adjustment.

Here immunoSEQ multiplex PCR was the method, and the copy in TCRdb shows in-frame clones only, minus some. The table lists 15,000 to 20,000 clones, over 60% of them singletons, with 4.8% in the top ten. In the case of this clone: Antigen unknown.

The sample comprised CD8+ T cells sorted from blood. The origin of this receptor is an adult with rheumatoid arthritis. The rearrangement uses TRBV4-1 and TRBJ1-6; D not resolved. The DNA for the CDR3 is TGCGCCAGCAGCCAAGTTACTGACTCTTACAATTCACCCCTCCACTTT. Translated, it gives CASSQVTDSYNSPLHF.